What follows are 7 T cell receptor beta chains derived from one specimen sequenced in a study of Ad26.COV2.S vaccination and SARS-CoV-2 variants. Clones were sequenced by immunoSEQ multiplex PCR, and TCRdb holds only the in-frame ones, with some missing. The table has around 450,000 clones, over 75% seen once. Stated treatment: 15 to 20 received Ad26.COV2.S at low or high dose, single or two shots; 5 received placebo; per-sample allocation not given. Sampling was done on day 63 after the first vaccine or placebo injection. Source: peripheral blood, taken in a trial of Ad26.COV2.S vaccine versus placebo. The receptors stem from a person aged 18-60 years who received the Ad26.COV2.S COVID-19 vaccine or a placebo.

The chain joins TRBV13 to TRBJ1-3; D gene ambiguous. From germline, CDR1 is PRHDT and CDR2 FYEKMQ (reference sequence). Trimming pared 4 bases from V and 0 bases from J, leaving 10 bases between. This CDR3 comprises 15 residues. CDR3 amino acids: CASSSLLYSGNTIYF. The DNA for the CDR3 is TGTGCCAGCAGCTCCTTACTATACTCTGGAAACACCATATATTTT. Full variable domain (remainder filled in from reference TRBV13 and TRBJ1-3): AAGVIQSPRHLIKEKRETATLKCYPIPRHDTVYWYQQGPGQDPQFLISFYEKMQSDKGSIPDRFSAQQFSDYHSELNMSSLELGDSALYFCASSSLLYSGNTIYFGEGSWLTVV.

The genes are TRBV28 and TRBJ1-2; D call uncertain. This CDR3 has 14 amino acids. The germline V gene has CDR1 MDHEN and CDR2 SYDVKM. V dropped 4 bases and J dropped 8 bases, with 17 bases sitting between them. The CDR3 DNA follows: TGTGCCAGCAGTTCAGACCCGAGTTATCGCGGCTACACCTTC. Protein product: CASSSDPSYRGYTF.

CDR3 bases: TGTGCCAGCAGGTCCGGGACTAGCGGGGGCAATGAGCAGTTCTTC. Amino acids: CASRSGTSGGNEQFF. The V and J genes are TRBV7-9 and TRBJ2-1; 14 bases agree with TRBD2. CDR1 SEHNR and CDR2 FQNEAQ come from the germline V gene (reference sequence). V lost 6 bases, J lost 6 bases, and 4 bases stayed unmatched. This CDR3 has 15 amino acids.

V gene TRBV5-1 combines with J gene TRBJ2-7; 8 positions match TRBD1. In germline, CDR1 is SGHRS, CDR2 YFSETQ. This CDR3 region has 14 residues. V shed 4 bases and J 3 bases; nucleotides not matched to a gene: 6. CDR3 DNA sequence: TGCGCCAGCAGCACCAGACAGGGGATCTACGAGCAGTACTTC. Amino acids: CASSTRQGIYEQYF.

The rearrangement joins TRBV19 to TRBJ2-3; D is undetermined. Germline CDR1 and CDR2: LNHDA and SQIVND (reference sequence). The CDR3 contains 11 residues. The germline V and J ends were trimmed by 6 bases and 6 bases, with 7 bases remaining between them. The DNA for the CDR3 is TGTGCCAGTAGAAGCCGGGATACGCAGTATTTT. This sequence encodes CASRSRDTQYF.

The chain combines TRBV14 with TRBJ2-7, with D perhaps matching TRBD2 (5 bases). This CDR3 has 14 residues. V was trimmed by 2 bases and J by 6 bases, leaving 14 bases between them. CDR1 is SGHDN and CDR2 is FVKESK in the germline V gene. As DNA, the CDR3 is TGTGCCAGCAGCCAAAGCTCCGGGATCGGCGAGCAGTACTTC. Its protein product is CASSQSSGIGEQYF.

This clone was seen only a few times. The chain employs TRBV5-4 and TRBJ1-5; D ambiguous. Per germline, CDR1 SGHNT and CDR2 YYREEE (reference sequence). With 4 bases removed from V and 4 bases from J, the gap between germline ends came to 12 bases. The CDR3 runs to 14 residues. The CDR3 DNA reads as TGTGCCAGCAGCCCCCGGACGGGAAATCAGCCCCAGCATTTT. Protein product: CASSPRTGNQPQHF.